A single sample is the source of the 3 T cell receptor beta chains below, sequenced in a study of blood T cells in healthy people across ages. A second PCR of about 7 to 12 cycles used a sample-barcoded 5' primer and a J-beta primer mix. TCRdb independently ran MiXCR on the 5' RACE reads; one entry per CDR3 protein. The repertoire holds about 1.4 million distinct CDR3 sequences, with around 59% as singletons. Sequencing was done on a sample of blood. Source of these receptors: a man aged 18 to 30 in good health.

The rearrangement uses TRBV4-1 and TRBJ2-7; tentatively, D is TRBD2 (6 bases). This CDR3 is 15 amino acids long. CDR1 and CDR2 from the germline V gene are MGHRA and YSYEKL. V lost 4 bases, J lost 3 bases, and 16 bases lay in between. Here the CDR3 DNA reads TGCGCCAGCAGCCTCTCGCAGCGGGCGGTCTACGAGCAGTACTTC. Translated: CASSLSQRAVYEQYF.

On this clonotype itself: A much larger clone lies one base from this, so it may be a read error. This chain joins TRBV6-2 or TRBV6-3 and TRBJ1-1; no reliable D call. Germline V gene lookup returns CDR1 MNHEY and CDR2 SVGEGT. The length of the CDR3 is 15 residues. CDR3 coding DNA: TGTGCCAGCAGTGACTCGAATTTACCGAACACTGAAGCTTTCTTT. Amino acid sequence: CASSDSNLPNTEAFF.

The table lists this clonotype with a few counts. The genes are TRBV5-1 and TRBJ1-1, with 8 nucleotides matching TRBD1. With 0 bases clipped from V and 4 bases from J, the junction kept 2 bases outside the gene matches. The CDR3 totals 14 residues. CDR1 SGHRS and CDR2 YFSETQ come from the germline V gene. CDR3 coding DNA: TGCGCCAGCAGCTTGGGACAGGGGCCCACTGAAGCTTTCTTT. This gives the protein CASSLGQGPTEAFF.